The 8 T cell receptor beta chains reported below all come from one sample, sequenced in a study of T cell changes during pregnancy in multiple sclerosis (dated by TCRdb to the late 2010s). Library preparation employed the immunoSEQ multiplex PCR assay. TCRdb obtained this table from immuneACCESS and retained in-frame rearrangements with V and J assigned. These tables miss some clones; where compared with another copy, unresolved V genes account for less than half of the shortfall, and the remainder is unexplained. Within this sample are some 80,000 clones, with about 95% of them counted one time only. Around 1% of the sample lies in the top ten. The sample consisted of peripheral blood, taken in the second trimester of pregnancy. Receptor source: a female donor with multiple sclerosis, enrolled in a pregnancy study.

The rearrangement links TRBV19 to TRBJ1-1, with TRBD1 as a possible D gene (5 bases). CDR1 and CDR2 (germline): LNHDA, SQIVND (reference sequence). Trimming removed 7 bases at V and 0 bases at J, with 12 bases between. The CDR3 loop spans 14 amino acids. The DNA for the CDR3 is TGTGCCAGTACGAGACAGATCATGAACACTGAAGCTTTCTTT. Protein product: CASTRQIMNTEAFF. Drawing the rest from reference TRBV19 and TRBJ1-1, the complete variable domain is DGGITQSPKYLFRKEGQNVTLSCEQNLNHDAMYWYRQDPGQGLRLIYYSQIVNDFQKGDIAEGYSVSREKKESFPLTVTSAQKNPTAFYLCASTRQIMNTEAFFGQGTRLTVV.

The V call is TRBV5-1, the J call TRBJ2-1; 8 bases line up with TRBD2. Trimming at V came to 4 bases and at J to 5 bases, leaving 8 bases not matched to a gene. The CDR3 has 15 amino acids. Germline CDR1 and CDR2: SGHRS and YFSETQ. In DNA form, the CDR3 reads TGCGCCAGCAGCCGTACTAGCGGAGTAAACAATGAGCAGTTCTTC. The encoded protein is CASSRTSGVNNEQFF.

The J gene is TRBJ1-5, the V gene TRBV27; maybe TRBD1 (5 bases). The CDR3 runs 14 residues. With 5 bases removed from V and 7 bases from J, the gap between germline ends came to 15 bases. Germline V gene lookup returns CDR1 MNHEY and CDR2 SMNVEV (reference sequence). The CDR3 nucleotides are TGTGCCAGCAGTCCCGGGGGGAGTCAACAGCCCCAGCATTTT. Residues: CASSPGGSQQPQHF.

V gene TRBV9 combines with J gene TRBJ2-1, with 8 nucleotides matching TRBD2. This CDR3 contains 16 residues. The ends lost 2 bases at V and 5 bases at J; junction bases unmatched: 9. Germline V gene lookup returns CDR1 SGDLS and CDR2 YYNGEE. The CDR3 sequence is CASSVKVAGRNNEQFF. In nucleotides, the CDR3 is TGTGCCAGCAGCGTCAAGGTAGCGGGGAGAAACAATGAGCAGTTCTTC.

The chain carries TRBV5-5 and TRBJ2-7; 7 bases are a match to TRBD2. V lost 2 bases and J lost 2; bases outside the gene matches: 4. The CDR3 has 14 residues. Germline CDR1 and CDR2: SGHKS and YYEKEE (reference sequence). In nucleotides, the CDR3 is TGTGCCAGCAGCTTATTTGCGGGAGCCTACGAGCAGTACTTC. Amino acids: CASSLFAGAYEQYF.

This chain joins TRBV4-3 and TRBJ1-3; 8 nucleotides line up with TRBD1. Germline V gene lookup returns CDR1 LGHNA and CDR2 YSLEER. The CDR3 is made up of 13 amino acids. V dropped 8 bases and J dropped 4; count of bases not matched to a gene: 4. The CDR3 reads CASGRGLGNTIYF. In DNA form, the CDR3 reads TGCGCCAGCGGCAGGGGGCTCGGAAACACCATATATTTT.

This chain connects TRBV4-3 to TRBJ2-3; the D gene is possibly TRBD2 (6 bases). The CDR3 runs to 16 residues. The germline gives CDR1 LGHNA, CDR2 YSLEER. V lost 1 base, J lost 3 bases, and 14 bases lay in between. The chain's CDR3 is CASSQGAPSGTDTQYF. DNA of the CDR3: TGCGCCAGCAGCCAAGGTGCGCCGAGCGGGACAGATACGCAGTATTTT.

This clone has a single count. The chain links TRBV27 to TRBJ2-5; TRBD2 agrees at 9 bases. CDR1 and CDR2 (germline): MNHEY, SMNVEV (reference sequence). This CDR3 is 16 amino acids long. Unmatched junction bases numbered 7, after V lost 1 base and J lost 4 bases. CDR3 residues: CASSLYLSGSTETQYF. The CDR3 nucleotides read TGTGCCAGCAGTTTATACCTTAGCGGGAGTACAGAGACCCAGTACTTC.